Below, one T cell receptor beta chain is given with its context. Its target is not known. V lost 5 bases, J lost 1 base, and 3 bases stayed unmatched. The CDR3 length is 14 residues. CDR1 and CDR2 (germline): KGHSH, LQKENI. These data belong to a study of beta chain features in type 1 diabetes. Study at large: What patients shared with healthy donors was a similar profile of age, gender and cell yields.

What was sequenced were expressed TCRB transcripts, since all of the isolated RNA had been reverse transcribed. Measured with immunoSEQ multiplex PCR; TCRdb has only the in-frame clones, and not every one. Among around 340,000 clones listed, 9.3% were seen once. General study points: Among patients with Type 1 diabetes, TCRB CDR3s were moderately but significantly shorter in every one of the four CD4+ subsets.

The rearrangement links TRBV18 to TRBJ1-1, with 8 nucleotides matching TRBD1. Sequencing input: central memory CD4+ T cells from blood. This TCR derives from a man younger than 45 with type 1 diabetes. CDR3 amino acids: CASSSTGENTEAFF. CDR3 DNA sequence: TGTGCCAGCTCATCGACAGGGGAGAACACTGAAGCTTTCTTT.